This paragraph reports one T cell receptor beta chain. The target of this receptor is not known. A commercial ELISA kit detecting HCMV-specific IgG in serum was used to determine HCMV serostatus. Ficoll density gradient centrifugation was used to isolate peripheral blood mononuclear cells from blood. Sequencing instrument: Illumina HiSeq 2000. The TCR beta cDNA libraries were made using 5'RACE template switching, a step that added both a universal primer site and unique molecular identifiers. cDNA synthesis was primed from the TCR beta constant segment and was followed by two successive PCR amplification steps. The paper's processing steps were these. MIGEC handled demultiplexing of the reads and grouping by UMI, while MiTCR was used to assemble and quantify clonotypes. To remove erroneous sequences, TCR cDNA sequences were retained only when supported by two or more reads. Downstream repertoire analysis used the tcR package, and clonotypes were matched across fractions by CDR3 nucleotide sequence plus V segment. VDJmatch was used to annotate antigen specificity against VDJdb, with one amino acid substitution in CDR3 allowed. Reprocessed by TCRdb, the reads give a single entry per CDR3 protein sequence, without DNA. The V and J calls were determined by TCRdb, not by the authors. The sample table includes over 350,000 distinct CDR3 sequences. Approximately 12% of the sample belongs to the ten largest clones.

The sample originates from a study of T cells expressing NK-cell markers (dated by TCRdb to 2020 to 2021). Describing the broader study: Three sorted T-cell subsets (CD3+CD56+NKG2C+, CD3+CD56+NKG2C- and CD3+CD56-NKG2C+) from under ten donors had their TCR beta-chain repertoires profiled. Among the eight sequenced donors, seven were HCMV-seropositive and one was HCMV-seronegative. The study sequenced eight donors, all healthy volunteers chosen at random: three men and five women. Illumina HiSeq 2000/2500, MiSeq or NextSeq was used to sequence libraries as 2 x 150 bp reads.

Results the study describes overall, beyond this receptor: Those dominant clonotypes were again the most abundant among CD3+CD56-NKG2C+ cells in several donors, at about 28.3-65%. It remained unclear whether the expanded NKG2C-expressing T cell clones were specific for HCMV antigens. In six donors, the dominant CD3+CD56+NKG2C+ clonotypes ranked among the top 10 CD8+ clonotypes, making up about 1.0-7.0% of CD8+ T cells.

The CDR3 measures 13 amino acids from cysteine to phenylalanine. DNA for this receptor is not on file. The CDR1 and CDR2 encoded by the germline V gene are KGHDR and SFDVKD. The sequence came from a woman between 50 and 59 years old in good health. Donor details come from another sample of the same person, matched by shared clones. This sequence uses TRBV24-1 and TRBJ2-7. The sample consisted of blood T cells: a sorted CD56 or NKG2C T cell subset, CD4+ or CD8+ T cells, or bulk PBMC T cells (not recorded which). The CDR3: CATSDLKRYEQYF.